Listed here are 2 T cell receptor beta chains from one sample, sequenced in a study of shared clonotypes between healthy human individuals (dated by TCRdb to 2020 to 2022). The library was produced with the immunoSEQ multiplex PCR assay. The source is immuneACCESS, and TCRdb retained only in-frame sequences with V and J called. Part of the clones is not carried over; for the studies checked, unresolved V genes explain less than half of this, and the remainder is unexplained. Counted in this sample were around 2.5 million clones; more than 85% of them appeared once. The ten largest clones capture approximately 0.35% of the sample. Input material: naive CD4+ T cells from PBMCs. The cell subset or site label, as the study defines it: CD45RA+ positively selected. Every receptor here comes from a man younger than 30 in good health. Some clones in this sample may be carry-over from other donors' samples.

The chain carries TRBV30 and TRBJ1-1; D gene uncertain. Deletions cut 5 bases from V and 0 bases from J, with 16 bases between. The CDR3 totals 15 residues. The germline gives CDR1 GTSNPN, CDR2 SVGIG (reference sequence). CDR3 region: CAWGDWGRMNTEAFF. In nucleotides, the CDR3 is TGTGCCTGGGGGGATTGGGGTCGAATGAACACTGAAGCTTTCTTT.

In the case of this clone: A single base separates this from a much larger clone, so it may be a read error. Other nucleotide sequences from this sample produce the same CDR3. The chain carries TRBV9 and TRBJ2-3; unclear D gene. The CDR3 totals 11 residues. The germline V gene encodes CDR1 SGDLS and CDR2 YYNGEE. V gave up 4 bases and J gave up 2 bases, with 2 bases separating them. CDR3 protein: CASSLTDTQYF. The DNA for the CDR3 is TGTGCCAGCAGCCTCACAGATACGCAGTATTTT.